Below, one T cell receptor (beta chain) is given with its context. This receptor's antigen is unknown. Given a much more abundant clone one base away, this may be a read error. This sample is drawn from a study of blood T cells in healthy people across ages (dated by TCRdb to about 2015). The study in broad terms: In model experiments, template switching captured about one uniquely barcoded TCR beta cDNA molecule for every two T cells. The study analyzed two additional independent replicas of 1 million unique cDNA reads from the same blood draw for two donors, one aged 18 to 29 and one aged 80 or older. To avoid experimental bias, donors of different ages were randomly spread across the sequencing lanes. Age-related changes in TCR beta repertoire diversity were measured in the study by deep sequencing normalized with unique cDNA molecular identifiers. The donors were divided into four age groups: young (average 16 years), middle-aged (about 40), aged (roughly 60) and long-lived (roughly 82).

Library preparation was by 5' RACE. A second 7 to 11 cycle PCR used a sample-barcoded 5' primer and a J-beta primer mix. A unique molecular identifier was introduced onto each TCR beta cDNA molecule by a template-switch 5' adaptor carrying 12 random nucleotides. Each sample yielded at least 2.5 million CDR3-containing paired-end reads. First-strand cDNA was synthesized from all RNA with the Mint cDNA synthesis kit, primed by a TRBC-specific oligonucleotide. Following uracil-DNA glycosylase treatment, all cDNA underwent a first 18-cycle PCR with the universal primers M1SS and BC2_uni_R. The authors' analysis ran thus. For normalization, 1 million high-quality reads were randomly selected from each sample, with every read carrying a distinct molecular identifier. Instead of being binned into consensus sequences, reads with shared molecular identifiers were discarded. MiTCR, set to a Q25 quality threshold and the strictest error-elimination algorithm, was used for CDR3 identification, clonotype clustering and error correction. A nonparametric unseen species model with Euler transformation was used to estimate a lower bound on total TCR beta diversity. Using fastp at Q25 and MiXCR, TCRdb reprocessed the public reads and kept productive beta chains. Identical CDR3 proteins give one entry, which carries the most common genes and DNA. The V and J calls and clone size are TCRdb's, not the authors'. The sample contains 1,800,000 or so distinct CDR3 sequences, around 40% of them found a single time. 23% of the sample is held by the ten biggest clonotypes.

The CDR3 contains 16 residues, cysteine and phenylalanine counted. Just the 48-base CDR3 DNA is kept, in frame starting at base 1. CDR1 and CDR2 are drawn from the germline V gene: LGHNA, YSLEER. Study-wide conclusions, independent of this receptor: Compared with the aged group, more naive CD4+ T cells, fewer expanded clones and increased TCR diversity were shown by the long-lived group, suggesting age selection. Observed TCR beta diversity per million T cells fell roughly linearly with age, and a significant reduction was already apparent by age approximately 41. A strong correlation was found between observed TCR beta diversity and the percentage of naive T cells measured by flow cytometry. Estimates of total diversity from one million sequenced T cells were regarded as lower bounds and underestimates. Because the CMV infection status of the donors was unknown, age-related changes in expanded clonotypes may potentially have been confounded. Because profiling used bulk unsorted PBMCs, naive and antigen-experienced compartments could not be compared conclusively.

Donors were 35 to 40 systemically healthy Caucasian individuals from Russia aged roughly 6 to 95 years. Each donor gave around 9 milliliters of peripheral blood, collected into EDTA-treated Vacutainer tubes. PBMCs were isolated by Ficoll-Paque density-gradient centrifugation, with at least 7 million obtained per sample. Trizol reagent was used to extract total RNA from the PBMCs, yielding at least 6 micrograms per sample. For every donor, flow cytometry on a PBMC aliquot measured the percentage of naive CD45RAhigh/CD27high T cells. Source material: blood. The source of this sequence is a human donor in good health. This receptor chain uses TRBV4-3 and TRBJ1-6, with the D gene not clear enough to name. The CDR3 reads as follows: CTSSQMEGEGLSPLHF. The DNA reads as follows: TGCACCAGCAGCCAAATGGAAGGAGAGGGTTTGTCACCCCTCCACTTT.